These 32 T cell receptor beta chains came from one sample sequenced in a study of shared clonotypes between healthy human individuals. Sequencing used immunoSEQ multiplex PCR; TCRdb keeps in-frame clones, though not all of them. In the table there are about 2,200,000 clones, roughly 91% of which are singletons. Naive CD8 cells comprised CD45RO-negative, CCR7-positively selected cells, excluding terminally differentiated effector memory CD45RA+ cells. Sequences were obtained from naive CD8+ T cells from PBMCs. The receptor source for this set is a man in his late teens or twenties in good health. Some clones in this sample may be carry-over from other donors' samples.

On this clone itself: Other DNA sequences in this sample translate to the same CDR3. This chain joins TRBV30 and TRBJ2-1; D is unresolved. The germline V gene encodes CDR1 GTSNPN and CDR2 SVGIG (reference sequence). The CDR3 spans 11 residues. The ends were cut back, 0 bases at V and 9 bases at J, with 6 bases in the middle. Written as DNA, the CDR3 is TGTGCCTGGAGTGTATTGGGTGAGCAGTTCTTC. This encodes CAWSVLGEQFF.

This chain connects TRBV10-3 to TRBJ1-4; 9 positions match TRBD1. Trimming at V came to 4 bases and at J to 6 bases, leaving 9 bases not matched to a gene. The CDR3 contains 16 residues. The germline CDR1 and CDR2 sequences are ENHRY and SYGVKD. CDR3 bases: TGTGCCATCAGTGCTGGGACAGGGTATCGGGATGAAAAACTGTTTTTT. Protein product: CAISAGTGYRDEKLFF.

V is TRBV5-1 and J is TRBJ2-7; 10 bases agree with TRBD1. The V and J ends lost 3 bases and 3 bases, in that order; junction bases with no gene match: 6. In germline, CDR1 is SGHRS, CDR2 YFSETQ. This CDR3 has 15 amino acids. CDR3 protein: CASSSAGTGDYEQYF. CDR3 nucleotide sequence: TGCGCCAGCAGCTCCGCCGGGACAGGGGACTACGAGCAGTACTTC.

This clone was seen a single time. This chain uses TRBV18 with TRBJ2-5; 10 nucleotides agree with TRBD2. This CDR3 has 16 amino acids. V lost 4 bases, J lost 4 bases, and 9 bases stayed unmatched. The V gene's germline CDR1 is KGHSH and CDR2 LQKENI. The CDR3, as DNA: TGTGCCAGCTCACGCTCGAAAGCGGGAGGGGGAGAGACCCAGTACTTC. This gives the protein CASSRSKAGGGETQYF.

V is TRBV5-6 and J is TRBJ1-2, with D uncertain. CDR1 is SGHDT and CDR2 is YYEEEE in the germline V gene. CDR3 length: 14 amino acids. V lost 6 bases and J lost 2, with 14 bases in between. The CDR3 sequence: CASTGTATNYGYTF. The CDR3 DNA reads TGTGCCAGCACCGGCACCGCCACAAACTATGGCTACACCTTC.

The CDR3 bases are TGTGCCAGCAGTGAATTTCACGGGGGCATCAATCAGCCCCAGCATTTT. Protein sequence: CASSEFHGGINQPQHF. This chain joins TRBV6-1 and TRBJ1-5, with a tentative D call TRBD1 (6 bases). V lost 2 bases to trimming and J lost 3 bases, with 14 bases between them. From germline, CDR1 is MNHNS and CDR2 SASEGT. The CDR3 spans 16 residues.

About this clone itself: The same CDR3 arises from other DNA sequences in this sample as well. The V and J genes are TRBV2 and TRBJ2-7; TRBD1 or TRBD2 may be the D gene (5 bases each). CDR3 length: 13 residues. Looked up from germline, CDR1 is SNHLY and CDR2 is FYNNEI. V was trimmed by 6 bases and J by 7 bases, leaving 16 bases between them. This CDR3 reads CASSEGRAYEQYF. CDR3 in DNA: TGTGCCAGCAGCGAGGGCAGGGCTTATGAGCAGTACTTC.

This chain uses TRBV5-1 with TRBJ1-3; 10 bases line up with TRBD1. The germline CDR1 and CDR2 sequences are SGHRS and YFSETQ. The CDR3 consists of 17 residues. With 1 base clipped from V and 4 bases from J, the junction kept 8 bases outside the gene matches. The CDR3 DNA reads TGCGCCAGCAGCTTGCCGCTAACGGGACAGGGGGGAAACACCATATATTTT. It yields the protein CASSLPLTGQGGNTIYF.

This chain joins TRBV29-1 and TRBJ2-3, with D maybe TRBD2 (6 bases). The CDR3 has 15 amino acids. From germline, CDR1 is SQVTM and CDR2 ANQGSEA. V was shortened by 6 bases and J by 0 bases, with 16 bases between the two germline ends. The CDR3 protein is CSVLISSVSTDTQYF. DNA for the CDR3: TGCAGCGTCCTTATCTCTAGCGTTAGCACAGATACGCAGTATTTT.

This chain joins TRBV6-6 and TRBJ2-1, with 9 bases matching TRBD2. The CDR3 runs to 15 residues. With 2 bases clipped from V and 6 bases from J, the junction kept 5 bases outside the gene matches. The V gene's germline CDR1 is MNHNY and CDR2 SVGAGI (reference sequence). This CDR3 reads CASSYTGLALNEQFF. The CDR3 DNA sequence: TGTGCCAGCAGTTACACGGGACTAGCCCTCAATGAGCAGTTCTTC.

This chain joins TRBV10-3 and TRBJ2-7; weak D call: TRBD2 (6 bases). The CDR3 is made up of 13 amino acids. The germline V and J ends were trimmed by 7 bases and 3 bases, with 13 bases remaining between them. Germline CDR1 reads ENHRY; CDR2 reads SYGVKD. The CDR3 region has the DNA TGTGCCATCACCCCCGGGGGTAACTACGAGCAGTACTTC. Protein product: CAITPGGNYEQYF.

V usage is TRBV7-9 and J usage is TRBJ1-5, with 8 bases matching TRBD1. The CDR3 is 15 amino acids. The germline V gene has CDR1 SEHNR and CDR2 FQNEAQ (reference sequence). J gave up 7 bases and V 5 bases, and 10 bases lay outside the gene matches. In DNA form, the CDR3 reads TGTGCCAGCAGCACCCATGACAGGGGAGGCCAGCCCCAGCATTTT. Translation: CASSTHDRGGQPQHF.

This sequence joins TRBV9 and TRBJ2-5, with D possibly TRBD2 on 6 matching bases. The CDR3 totals 14 residues. V was clipped by 0 bases and J by 5 bases, with 11 bases between them. Germline V gene data show CDR1 as SGDLS and CDR2 as YYNGEE. Written as DNA, the CDR3 is TGTGCCAGCAGCGTAGCTCGGGAGTGGGAGACCCAGTACTTC. It yields the protein CASSVAREWETQYF. The full variable domain, rest sourced from reference TRBV9 and TRBJ2-5, is DSGVTQTPKHLITATGQRVTLRCSPRSGDLSVYWYQQSLDQGLQFLIQYYNGEERAKGNILERFSAQQFPDLHSELNLSSLELGDSALYFCASSVAREWETQYFGPGTRLLVL.

About this clone: Other DNA sequences in the same sample also yield this CDR3. V gene TRBV28 combines with J gene TRBJ2-7, with 13 bases matching TRBD2. Germline CDR1 and CDR2: MDHEN and SYDVKM. Trimming at V came to 5 bases and at J to 2 bases, leaving 3 bases not matched to a gene. The CDR3 is made up of 15 amino acids. CDR3 sequence reads: CASSLGLAGAYEQYF. CDR3 DNA: TGTGCCAGCAGTCTAGGACTAGCGGGAGCCTACGAGCAGTACTTC. Drawing the rest from reference TRBV28 and TRBJ2-7, the complete variable domain is DVKVTQSSRYLVKRTGEKVFLECVQDMDHENMFWYRQDPGLGLRLIYFSYDVKMKEKGDIPEGYSVSREKKERFSLILESASTNQTSMYLCASSLGLAGAYEQYFGPGTRLTVT.

CDR3 coding DNA: TGTGCCAGTAGTAGACTCCCGACAGTCTCCTACGAGCAGTACTTC. It translates to CASSRLPTVSYEQYF. The chain uses TRBV19 and TRBJ2-7, with D possibly TRBD1 on 5 matching bases. CDR3 length equals 15 residues. The V gene lost 4 bases and the J gene lost 0 bases, with 13 bases spanning the gap. Germline V CDR1 and CDR2: LNHDA, SQIVND (reference sequence).

In the case of this clone: Other DNA sequences in this sample translate to the same CDR3. The chain is built from TRBV28 and TRBJ2-3; 8 bases agree with TRBD2. Trimming removed 3 bases from V and 3 bases from J; junction bases left unmatched: 5. The germline CDR1 and CDR2 sequences are MDHEN and SYDVKM. The CDR3 length is 15 residues. Here the CDR3 reads CASSFLAGSTDTQYF. CDR3 coding DNA: TGTGCCAGCAGTTTCTTAGCGGGGTCTACAGATACGCAGTATTTT.

About this clone: This specimen includes other DNA sequences encoding the same CDR3. The chain carries TRBV19 and TRBJ2-7; the D is unclear. The CDR3 is 13 amino acids. Germline assignment: CDR1 LNHDA and CDR2 SQIVND (reference sequence). Deletions cut 3 bases from V and 2 bases from J, with 8 bases between. The CDR3 coding sequence is TGTGCCAGTAGTATCCGGCCAACCTACGAGCAGTACTTC. Translated, it gives CASSIRPTYEQYF.

About this clone itself: Other DNA sequences in this sample translate to the same CDR3. The chain employs TRBV7-9 and TRBJ1-1; D is unclear. Germline CDR1 SEHNR, CDR2 FQNEAQ (reference sequence). The CDR3 runs to 12 residues. V was trimmed by 3 bases and J by 1 base, leaving 3 bases between them. CDR3 sequence reads: CASSFANTEAFF. The DNA of the CDR3 is TGTGCCAGCAGCTTTGCGAACACTGAAGCTTTCTTT.

V is TRBV4-3 and J is TRBJ2-3; 7 bases align to TRBD2. CDR3 length: 14 residues. Germline-derived CDR1 and CDR2 are LGHNA and YSLEER. The J segment lost 4 bases and the V segment lost 0 bases, leaving 1 base of the junction unmatched. The CDR3, as DNA: TGCGCCAGCAGCCAAGATGGGGGGGCAGATACGCAGTATTTT. It encodes CASSQDGGADTQYF.

The V call is TRBV18, the J call TRBJ2-5, with D possibly being TRBD1 (5 bases). From germline, CDR1 is KGHSH and CDR2 LQKENI. The CDR3 length is 15 residues. Trimming stripped 1 base from V and 1 base from J, with 10 bases between. CDR3 region: CASSPQVRVQETQYF. CDR3 coding DNA: TGTGCCAGCTCACCACAAGTCAGGGTCCAAGAGACCCAGTACTTC.

This sequence joins TRBV5-6 and TRBJ2-2, with a tentative D call TRBD1 (5 bases). The V gene's germline CDR1 is SGHDT and CDR2 YYEEEE. Trimming pared 5 bases from V and 5 bases from J, leaving 22 bases between. The CDR3 runs 17 residues. In DNA, the CDR3 is TGTGCCAGCAGTTATTTCGCTAGGGGCATGGGGACCGGGGAGCTGTTTTTT. Translated, it gives CASSYFARGMGTGELFF.

The rearrangement uses TRBV15 and TRBJ1-4, with TRBD1 matching over 7 bases. The CDR3 length is 16 residues. CDR1 and CDR2 (germline): LNHNV, YYDKDF (reference sequence). The V gene end was trimmed by 3 bases and the J gene end by 6 bases; junction bases not matched to a gene: 10. In DNA, the CDR3 is TGTGCCACCAGCAGGGCCCGGGACAGCGTTTATGAAAAACTGTTTTTT. Protein product: CATSRARDSVYEKLFF.

This clone was seen a single time. The chain couples TRBV10-2 to TRBJ2-5, with TRBD2 as a possible D gene (5 bases). Germline CDR1 WSHSY, CDR2 SAAADI. The CDR3 is 14 amino acids. V was cut by 7 bases and J by 5 bases, with 17 bases left in between. In DNA form, the CDR3 reads TGCGCCAGCATTCCCCTCCTTCCGGGGGAGACCCAGTACTTC. Translation: CASIPLLPGETQYF.

This chain connects TRBV27 to TRBJ2-2; D remains ambiguous. The germline V gene has CDR1 MNHEY and CDR2 SMNVEV (reference sequence). The CDR3 extends over 13 amino acids. Trimming stripped 3 bases from V and 6 bases from J, with 8 bases between. The chain's CDR3 is CASSFAVPGELFF. The CDR3 DNA reads TGTGCCAGCAGTTTCGCAGTTCCCGGGGAGCTGTTTTTT.

This rearrangement joins TRBV19 to TRBJ1-1; unclear D gene. Germline values: CDR1 LNHDA, CDR2 SQIVND (reference sequence). Trimming took off 6 bases at V and 4 bases at J, with 12 bases between the two ends. This CDR3 has 13 residues. CDR3 amino acids: CASSSNWGTEAFF. In DNA, the CDR3 is TGTGCCAGTAGCAGTAACTGGGGCACTGAAGCTTTCTTT.

The table lists this clone with a few counts. The sample has other DNA sequences that encode this CDR3 too. The chain uses TRBV28 and TRBJ1-1; 7 nucleotides agree with TRBD1. This CDR3 region has 12 residues. J lost 8 bases, V lost 4 bases, and 4 bases had no gene match. Germline V gives CDR1 MDHEN, CDR2 SYDVKM. The CDR3: CASSYRGTEAFF. Written as DNA, the CDR3 is TGTGCCAGCAGTTACAGGGGTACCGAAGCTTTCTTT.

For this clone: Other DNA sequences in the sample encode the same CDR3. CDR3 bases: TGCGCCAGCAGCCAAGATAGGGGTACCTACAATGAGCAGTTCTTC. Its translation is CASSQDRGTYNEQFF. The J gene is TRBJ2-1, the V gene TRBV4-1, with a weak D call TRBD1 (5 bases). Per germline, CDR1 MGHRA and CDR2 YSYEKL. CDR3 length: 15 residues. V was pared by 0 bases and J by 2 bases, with 8 bases between.

J is TRBJ2-1 and V is TRBV7-9, with D maybe TRBD2 (6 bases). Deletions cut 3 bases from V and 2 bases from J, with 14 bases between. Germline assignment: CDR1 SEHNR and CDR2 FQNEAQ (reference sequence). This CDR3 comprises 16 residues. The CDR3 sequence: CASSFYSGTPYNEQFF. CDR3 nucleotides: TGTGCCAGCAGCTTTTACTCCGGGACTCCCTACAATGAGCAGTTCTTC.

The chain carries TRBV4-1 and TRBJ2-4; 10 bases align to TRBD2. This CDR3 contains 15 residues. The germline gives CDR1 MGHRA, CDR2 YSYEKL. J lost 7 bases, V lost 1 base, and 4 bases had no gene match. This CDR3 is CASSQGASGSNIQYF. The CDR3 bases are TGCGCCAGCAGCCAAGGTGCTAGCGGGAGTAACATTCAGTACTTC.

The chain recombines TRBV6-1 with TRBJ2-7, with D possibly TRBD2 on 6 matching bases. V lost 6 bases and J lost 5, with 17 bases in between. This CDR3 spans 14 amino acids. Germline CDR1 MNHNS, CDR2 SASEGT. CDR3 in amino acids: CASRHLALGDEQYF. The CDR3 DNA follows: TGTGCCAGCAGGCATCTAGCGTTAGGCGACGAGCAGTACTTC.

V and J are TRBV4-3 and TRBJ1-2, with 7 nucleotides matching TRBD1. Trimming took 1 base from V and 2 from J; bases not matched to a gene: 4. This CDR3 comprises 15 residues. Looked up from germline, CDR1 is LGHNA and CDR2 is YSLEER. CDR3 coding DNA: TGCGCCAGCAGCCAAGTTAAGGGACAGAACTATGGCTACACCTTC. This encodes CASSQVKGQNYGYTF.

This chain links TRBV4-1 with TRBJ2-5, with TRBD2 matching over 7 bases. Germline V gene sequence: CDR1 MGHRA, CDR2 YSYEKL. The junction had 13 bases not matched to a gene; V was cut back by 4 bases and J by 5 bases. This CDR3 spans 16 amino acids. DNA for the CDR3: TGCGCCAGCAGCCCCCAGGTAGCGGGCCTACGGGAGACCCAGTACTTC. Translating gives CASSPQVAGLRETQYF.